The rows below give T cell receptor beta chains drawn from one sample of a study of shared clonotypes between healthy human individuals. Assay: immunoSEQ multiplex PCR; the TCRdb copy retains only in-frame clones and omits some. The table includes roughly 500,000 clones, 96% detected once. Sequencing used naive CD4+ T cells sorted from blood. The receptor set was obtained from a woman aged 25-40 years in good health. The conserved cysteine and the conserved F or W are not part of the CDR3 here. Fields, in order: CDR3 length, J gene, V gene, CDR3 protein.

length: 12; J: TRBJ2-7; V: TRBV4-1; CDR3: ASSRQGGFYEQY
length: 14; J: TRBJ2-7; V: TRBV7-3; CDR3: ASSLVGLNPSVEQY
length: 11; J: TRBJ1-1; V: TRBV6-5; CDR3: ASSYAKNTEAF
length: 13; J: TRBJ2-2; V: TRBV5-1; CDR3: ASSLGEISTGELF
length: 12; J: TRBJ1-5; V: TRBV2; CDR3: ASSSESGFQPQH
length: 12; J: TRBJ1-4; V: TRBV5-1; CDR3: ASARGATNEKLF
length: 10; J: TRBJ2-7; V: TRBV6-1; CDR3: ASSPGSYEQY
length: 12; J: TRBJ1-1; V: TRBV6-1; CDR3: ASSETGINTEAF
length: 13; J: TRBJ2-7; V: TRBV11-2; CDR3: ASSTQGQGNPEQY
length: 12; J: NA; V: TRBV29-1; CDR3: SVRTQDLAYEQY
length: 11; J: TRBJ2-7; V: TRBV2; CDR3: ASHRDPYGEQY
length: 11; J: TRBJ2-7; V: TRBV2; CDR3: ASSERARYEQY
length: 14; J: TRBJ2-1; V: TRBV19; CDR3: ASSTNAGLAGAQQF
length: 10; J: TRBJ1-4; V: TRBV4-1; CDR3: ASSQHGGKLF
length: 13; J: TRBJ2-4; V: TRBV29-1; CDR3: SVVGRTLAKNIQY
length: 16; J: TRBJ2-2; V: TRBV27; CDR3: ASSFPGLAGGPPGELF
length: 12; J: TRBJ2-7; V: TRBV19; CDR3: ASSLPGFTYEQY
length: 12; J: TRBJ2-1; V: TRBV7-2; CDR3: ASSLFDSYNEQF
length: 14; J: TRBJ1-1; V: TRBV25-1; CDR3: ASSAIGEGAGTEAF
length: 10; J: TRBJ2-5; V: TRBV14; CDR3: ASSQVQETQY
length: 16; J: TRBJ2-3; V: TRBV10-2; CDR3: ASSAWASGRRSTDTQY
length: 11; J: TRBJ2-3; V: TRBV11-2; CDR3: ASSPRAPDTQY
length: 14; J: TRBJ2-3; V: TRBV29-1; CDR3: SVELAGSVSTDTQY
length: 13; J: TRBJ1-5; V: TRBV19; CDR3: ASKALAISNQPQH
length: 11; J: TRBJ1-5; V: TRBV28; CDR3: ASILQPGWPQH
length: 14; J: TRBJ1-3; V: TRBV28; CDR3: ASIPGQVLSGNTIY
length: 12; J: TRBJ1-1; V: TRBV7-3; CDR3: ASSLTADSLKAF
length: 9; J: TRBJ1-2; V: TRBV28; CDR3: ASLSNYGYT
length: 14; J: TRBJ2-1; V: TRBV9; CDR3: ASSPPGGTTYNEQF
length: 11; J: NA; V: TRBV18; CDR3: ASSPGDKYEQY
length: 13; J: TRBJ2-3; V: TRBV5-1; CDR3: ASSQLAIGTDTQY
length: 13; J: TRBJ1-5; V: TRBV11-2; CDR3: ASSLRQDKSRPQH
length: 14; J: TRBJ2-2; V: TRBV19; CDR3: ASSMFAGENTGELF
length: 15; J: TRBJ2-3; V: TRBV27; CDR3: ASSILPGFLQTDTQY
length: 15; J: TRBJ1-5; V: TRBV28; CDR3: ASSRVWGSHSNQPQH
length: 12; J: TRBJ2-7; V: TRBV5-4; CDR3: ASSPNLQAYEQY
length: 12; J: TRBJ2-6; V: TRBV5-1; CDR3: ASRDSSGANVLT
length: 11; J: TRBJ2-7; V: TRBV18; CDR3: ASSPPSSAGQY
length: 14; J: TRBJ2-1; V: TRBV5-1; CDR3: ASSLAFGTGGNEQF
length: 11; J: TRBJ1-5; V: TRBV19; CDR3: ASSRQPNQPQH
length: 11; J: TRBJ2-1; V: TRBV27; CDR3: ASSLKRGYEQF
length: 12; J: TRBJ2-7; V: TRBV7-2; CDR3: ASSLAGDSYEQY
length: 13; J: TRBJ1-6; V: TRBV7-2; CDR3: ASNPGRGLNSPLH
length: 10; J: TRBJ2-7; V: TRBV7-9; CDR3: ASSIAGGWQY
length: 15; J: TRBJ2-7; V: TRBV14; CDR3: ASSQEWSGVSSYEQY
length: 13; J: NA; V: TRBV28; CDR3: APRTAGSTKDEQY
length: 12; J: TRBJ2-7; V: TRBV6-1; CDR3: ATEPKQLSYEQY
length: 11; J: TRBJ2-3; V: TRBV6-6; CDR3: ASSPELSDTQY
length: 13; J: TRBJ2-1; V: TRBV7-6; CDR3: ASSLGTSGNNEQF
length: 15; J: TRBJ2-7; V: TRBV28; CDR3: ASSWRGIDTRSYEQY
length: 12; J: TRBJ1-2; V: TRBV10-2; CDR3: ASSMLGATDGYT
length: 11; J: TRBJ1-1; V: TRBV6-1; CDR3: ASTGAKNTEAF
length: 14; J: NA; V: TRBV11-2; CDR3: ASSTRTSGVSYEQY
length: 13; J: TRBJ2-7; V: TRBV6-5; CDR3: ASSYSHRGVDEQY
length: 13; J: TRBJ1-3; V: TRBV9; CDR3: ASSVDGAGGNTIY
length: 13; J: TRBJ2-1; V: TRBV4-1; CDR3: ASSAPEGRYNEQF